These T cell receptor beta chains were read from a single sample in a study of CD8 T cells in Susac syndrome. A single record per CDR3 protein comes from TCRdb applying MiXCR to the immunoSEQ multiplex PCR reads. The sample lists 200,000 to 300,000 distinct CDR3 sequences; 96% were seen once. What was sequenced was CD4+ T cells from PBMCs. These receptors were obtained from a human donor with Susac syndrome. CDR3s include the opening cysteine and the closing phenylalanine or tryptophan. D genes are given only for firm matches. Clone size is stated in some rows and not others, as once, few, many or a class when expanded.

>TRBJ2-3|.|.|TRBV7-9
CASSSAVTDTQYF
TGTGCCAGCAGCTCCGCTGTGACAGATACGCAGTATTTT
>TRBJ2-7|TRBD2|once|TRBV7-9
CASSFSGRAGEQYF
TGTGCCAGCAGCTTTAGCGGGAGGGCTGGAGAGCAGTACTTC
>TRBJ2-2|.|.|TRBV9
CASSEGPTGELFF
TGTGCCAGCAGCGAGGGCCCCACCGGGGAGCTGTTTTTT
>TRBJ1-3|.|.|TRBV7-9
CALARTASSGNTIYF
TGTGCCCTAGCTCGGACGGCGAGCTCTGGAAACACCATATATTTT
>TRBJ2-1|TRBD2|.|TRBV7-9
CASSSRLAGGPTDEQFF
TGTGCCAGCAGCTCCAGACTAGCGGGAGGGCCGACGGATGAGCAGTTCTTC
>TRBJ2-3|.|.|TRBV15
CATSRDWLAPGWPGTQYF
TGTGCCACCAGCAGAGATTGGCTCGCCCCGGGGTGGCCGGGTACGCAGTATTTT
>TRBJ1-2|.|.|TRBV3-1
CASSQDVAVEYYGYTF
TGTGCCAGCAGCCAAGACGTGGCAGTTGAATACTATGGCTACACCTTC
>TRBJ2-3|TRBD1|.|TRBV15
CATSRDRQGKPTDTQYF
TGTGCCACCAGCAGAGACCGACAGGGGAAGCCCACAGATACGCAGTATTTT
>TRBJ2-4|.|once|TRBV3-1
CASSQTIGGSLAKNIQYF
TGTGCCAGCAGCCAAACAATAGGAGGGTCGCTAGCCAAAAACATTCAGTACTTC
>TRBJ2-5|TRBD1|.|TRBV20-1
CSARPSGRGLETQYF
TGCAGTGCTAGACCCTCAGGCAGGGGGCTGGAGACCCAGTACTTC
>TRBJ2-3|.|.|TRBV7-6
CASSSYLQDTQYF
TGTGCCAGCAGCTCCTACCTACAGGATACGCAGTATTTT
>TRBJ1-2|.|.|TRBV30
CAWIRSYGYTF
TGTGCCTGGATCAGATCCTATGGCTACACCTTC
>TRBJ2-1|.|.|TRBV27
CASSLSFFMPSNPYNEQFF
TGTGCCAGCAGTTTATCCTTCTTTATGCCGTCCAACCCCTACAATGAGCAGTTCTTC
>TRBJ1-1|.|.|TRBV18
CASSPYEGMDTEAFF
TGTGCCAGCTCACCATACGAGGGAATGGACACTGAAGCTTTCTTT
>TRBJ2-7|.|.|TRBV21-1
CASSSTGRIYEQYF
TGTGCCAGCAGTTCGACAGGGAGAATCTACGAGCAGTACTTC
>TRBJ1-1|.|once|TRBV29-1
CSVWNRNTEAFF
TGCAGCGTTTGGAATAGGAACACTGAAGCTTTCTTT
>TRBJ1-1|.|.|TRBV15
CATSRDPQGGSSGRAFF
TGTGCCACCAGCAGGGACCCCCAAGGAGGGAGTAGTGGGAGGGCTTTCTTT
>TRBJ2-2|TRBD1|.|TRBV20-1
CSAQWRQGPTGELFF
TGCAGTGCCCAATGGAGACAGGGGCCCACCGGGGAGCTGTTTTTT
>TRBJ2-7|TRBD1|.|TRBV27
CASSYDPQGSYYEQYF
TGTGCCAGCAGTTACGACCCACAGGGGTCCTACTACGAGCAGTACTTC
>TRBJ1-1|TRBD1|.|TRBV11-2
CASSLVDRGAFF
TGTGCCAGCAGCTTAGTCGACAGGGGCGCTTTCTTT
>TRBJ1-2|.|.|TRBV12-3/TRBV12-4
CASSRAGYGYTF
TGTGCCAGCAGCCGAGCAGGCTATGGCTACACCTTC
>TRBJ2-6|.|.|TRBV28
CASSLPRGAGANVLTF
TGTGCCAGCAGTTTACCTCGTGGGGCTGGGGCCAACGTCCTGACTTTC
>TRBJ2-7|.|.|TRBV6-5
CASSTYPSAAEQYF
TGTGCCAGCAGTACCTATCCGTCGGCGGCGGAGCAGTACTTC
>TRBJ1-2|TRBD1|.|TRBV30
CAWSPRTGLPRGYTF
TGTGCCTGGAGCCCAAGGACAGGGCTCCCTCGTGGCTACACCTTC
>TRBJ2-3|TRBD2|.|TRBV5-4
CASSLGRGSRTDTQYF
TGTGCCAGCAGCTTGGGTCGCGGGAGCCGTACAGATACGCAGTATTTT
>TRBJ1-1|.|.|TRBV20-1
CSATITTTEAFF
TGCAGTGCTACCATTACGACAACTGAAGCTTTCTTT
>TRBJ2-5|.|.|TRBV5-4
CASSLPVRETQYF
TGTGCCAGCAGCTTGCCAGTAAGGGAGACCCAGTACTTC
>TRBJ1-2|.|.|TRBV7-8
CATAGRDGYTF
TGTGCCACCGCGGGACGGGACGGCTACACCTTC
>TRBJ2-3|.|.|TRBV20-1
CSARWSDTQYF
TGCAGTGCTAGATGGTCGGATACGCAGTATTTT
>TRBJ2-7|TRBD1|.|TRBV25-1
CASSETGTGSYEQYF
TGTGCCAGCAGTGAAACCGGGACAGGTTCCTACGAGCAGTACTTC
>TRBJ2-5|.|.|TRBV6-6
CASRTAGQETQYF
TGTGCCAGCAGGACGGCGGGACAAGAGACCCAGTACTTC
>TRBJ1-1|.|.|TRBV2
CAKGGGMNTEAFF
TGTGCTAAAGGGGGGGGAATGAACACTGAAGCTTTCTTT
>TRBJ1-2|TRBD1|.|TRBV27
CASSSWDSHYGYTF
TGTGCCAGCAGCTCATGGGACAGCCACTATGGCTACACCTTC
>TRBJ1-2|.|.|TRBV2
CASSDRGGQTGYGYTF
TGTGCCAGCAGTGACCGGGGGGGACAAACAGGTTATGGCTACACCTTC
>TRBJ2-3|.|.|TRBV5-4
CASSLIRSPDTQYF
TGTGCCAGCAGCTTGATAAGGAGCCCAGATACGCAGTATTTT
>TRBJ2-3|TRBD2|.|TRBV7-7
CASSLGPAGRGGPWDTQYF
TGTGCTAGCAGCTTAGGGCCGGCAGGGAGGGGAGGGCCCTGGGATACGCAGTATTTT
>TRBJ2-7|TRBD2|.|TRBV15
CATSPRRTSGKDEQYF
TGTGCCACCAGCCCCCGACGGACTAGCGGGAAAGACGAGCAGTACTTC
>TRBJ2-7|.|.|TRBV20-1
CSASDDTPPYEQYF
TGCAGTGCTAGTGACGACACACCACCCTACGAGCAGTACTTC
>TRBJ2-1|TRBD2|.|TRBV5-1
CASRDGTSGYNEQFF
TGCGCCAGCAGGGACGGGACTAGCGGCTACAATGAGCAGTTCTTC
>TRBJ2-5|TRBD2|.|TRBV25-1
CASSGLASQETQYF
TGTGCCAGCAGTGGACTAGCGTCACAAGAGACCCAGTACTTC